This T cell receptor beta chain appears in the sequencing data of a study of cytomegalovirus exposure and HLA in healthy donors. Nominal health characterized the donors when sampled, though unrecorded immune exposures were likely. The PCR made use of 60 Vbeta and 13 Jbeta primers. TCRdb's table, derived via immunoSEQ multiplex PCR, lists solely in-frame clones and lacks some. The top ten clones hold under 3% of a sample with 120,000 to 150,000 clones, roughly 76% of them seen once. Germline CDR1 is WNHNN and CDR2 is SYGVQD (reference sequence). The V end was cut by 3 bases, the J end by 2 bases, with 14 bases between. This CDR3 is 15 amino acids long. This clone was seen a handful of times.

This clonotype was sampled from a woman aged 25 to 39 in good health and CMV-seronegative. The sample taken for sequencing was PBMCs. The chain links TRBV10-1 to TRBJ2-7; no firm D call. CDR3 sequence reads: CASSESGGKTYEQYF. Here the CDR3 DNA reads TGCGCCAGCAGTGAATCTGGCGGAAAAACCTACGAGCAGTACTTC.